The text below deals with one T cell receptor beta chain. The data were obtained in a study of blood T cell repertoires in COVID-19. With 7 bases removed from V and 2 bases from J, the gap between germline ends came to 13 bases. There are 14 residues in the CDR3. CDR1 is MNHEY, CDR2 SVGAGI, per germline. Produced via immunoSEQ multiplex PCR; TCRdb's table is partial and in-frame only. The sample yields around 230,000 clones, 65% to 90% seen once. This sequence joins TRBV6-5 and TRBJ2-3; maybe TRBD2 (5 bases). The source of this sequence is a man aged 35-49 years who had recovered from COVID-19. The sample was peripheral blood. This CDR3 is CASTAGLDTDTQYF. CDR3 nucleotides: TGTGCCAGCACCGCAGGACTCGACACAGATACGCAGTATTTT.